The TCR beta chain described here comes from a study of cytomegalovirus exposure and HLA in healthy donors. Whole-study context: A prior analysis found roughly 110 million unique TCR beta sequences from around 180 million T cells. A preliminary data release comprised roughly 80 million unique TCRs obtained from HLA-typed donors.

Study-level results: Sequencing likely generated an artifact that appeared as a cluster of highly shared sequence variants. 87-base-pair reads could not separate some V segments, including TRBV6-2 and TRBV6-3.

PCR employed 60 Vbeta and 13 Jbeta primers. Assay used: immunoSEQ multiplex PCR; TCRdb lists only in-frame clones, some missing. The repertoire holds 210,000 or so clones, 70% to 85% seen once, with about 2.5% in the top ten. With regard to this clone: Antigen unknown.

The CDR3 extends over 13 amino acids. CDR1 is MNHEY and CDR2 is SMNVEV in the germline V gene (reference sequence). Material: PBMCs. The receptor was derived from a woman aged 55 to 70 in good health and CMV-seropositive. The chain is built from TRBV27 and TRBJ2-5; a possible D gene is TRBD1 (6 bases). The J call is in doubt because the DNA end fits TRBJ2-7 better. CDR3 residues: CASSGQNTYEQYF. DNA of the CDR3: TGTGCCAGCAGCGGACAGAACACCTACGAGCAGTACTTC.